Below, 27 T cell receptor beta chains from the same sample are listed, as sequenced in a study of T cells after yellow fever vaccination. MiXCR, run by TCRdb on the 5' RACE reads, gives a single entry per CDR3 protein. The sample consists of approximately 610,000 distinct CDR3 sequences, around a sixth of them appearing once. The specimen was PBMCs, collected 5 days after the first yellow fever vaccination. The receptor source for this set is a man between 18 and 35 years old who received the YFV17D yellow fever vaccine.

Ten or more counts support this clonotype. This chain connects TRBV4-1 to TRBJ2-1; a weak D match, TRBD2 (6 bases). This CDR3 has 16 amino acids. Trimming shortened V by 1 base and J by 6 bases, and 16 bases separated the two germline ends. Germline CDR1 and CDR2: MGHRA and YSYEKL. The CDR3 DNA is TGCGCCAGCAGCCAAGTTGGCGGGACGGAATCCAATGAGCAGTTCTTC. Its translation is CASSQVGGTESNEQFF.

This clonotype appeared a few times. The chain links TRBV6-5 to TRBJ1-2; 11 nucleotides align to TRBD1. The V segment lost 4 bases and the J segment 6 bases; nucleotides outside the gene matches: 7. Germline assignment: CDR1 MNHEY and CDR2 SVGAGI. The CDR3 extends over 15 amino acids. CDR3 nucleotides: TGTGCCAGCAGTTCCGGGACAGGGGGAAGGGATGGCTACACCTTC. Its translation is CASSSGTGGRDGYTF.

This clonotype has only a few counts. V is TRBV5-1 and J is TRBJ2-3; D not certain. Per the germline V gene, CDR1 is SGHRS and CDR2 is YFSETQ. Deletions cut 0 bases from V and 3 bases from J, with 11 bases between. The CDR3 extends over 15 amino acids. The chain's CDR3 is CASSLVGSVTDTQYF. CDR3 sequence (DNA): TGCGCCAGCAGCTTGGTGGGGTCCGTTACAGATACGCAGTATTTT.

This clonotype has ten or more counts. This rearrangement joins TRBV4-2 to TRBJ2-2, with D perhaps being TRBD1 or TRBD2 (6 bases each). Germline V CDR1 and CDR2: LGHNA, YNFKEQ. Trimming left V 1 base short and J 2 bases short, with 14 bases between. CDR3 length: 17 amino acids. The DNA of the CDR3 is TGTGCCAGCAGCCAAGTCGGAGGGGGGCCTAACACCGGGGAGCTGTTTTTT. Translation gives CASSQVGGGPNTGELFF.

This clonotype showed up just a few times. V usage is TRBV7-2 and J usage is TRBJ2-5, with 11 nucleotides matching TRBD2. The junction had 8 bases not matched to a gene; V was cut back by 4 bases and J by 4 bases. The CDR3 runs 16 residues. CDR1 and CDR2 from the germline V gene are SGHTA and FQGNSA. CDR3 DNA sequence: TGTGCCAGCAGCTCACGACTAGCGGGGAGTCGAGAGACCCAGTACTTC. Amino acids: CASSSRLAGSRETQYF. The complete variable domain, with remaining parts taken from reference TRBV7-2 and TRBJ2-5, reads GAGVSQSPSNKVTEKGKDVELRCDPISGHTALYWYRQSLGQGLEFLIYFQGNSAPDKSGLPSDRFSAERTGGSVSTLTIQRTQQEDSAVYLCASSSRLAGSRETQYFGPGTRLLVL.

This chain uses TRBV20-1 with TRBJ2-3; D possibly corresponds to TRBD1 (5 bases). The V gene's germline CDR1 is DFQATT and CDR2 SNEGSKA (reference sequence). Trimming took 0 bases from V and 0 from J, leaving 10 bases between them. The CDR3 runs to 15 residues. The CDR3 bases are TGCAGTGCTAGAGAAAGGGGATGGAGCACAGATACGCAGTATTTT. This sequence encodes CSARERGWSTDTQYF.

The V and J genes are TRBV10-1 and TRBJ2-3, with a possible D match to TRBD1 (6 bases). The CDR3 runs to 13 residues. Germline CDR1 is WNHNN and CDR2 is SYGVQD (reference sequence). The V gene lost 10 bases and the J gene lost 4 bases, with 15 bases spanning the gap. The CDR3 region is CATQGSYADTQYF. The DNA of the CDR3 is TGCGCCACCCAGGGGTCTTATGCAGATACGCAGTATTTT.

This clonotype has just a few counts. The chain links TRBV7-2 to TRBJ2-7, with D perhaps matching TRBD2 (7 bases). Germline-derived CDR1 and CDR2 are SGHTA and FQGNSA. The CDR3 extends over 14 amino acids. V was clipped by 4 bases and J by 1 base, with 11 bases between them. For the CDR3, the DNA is TGTGCCAGCAGCTGGGGAGGGGGATCCTACGAGCAGTACTTC. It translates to CASSWGGGSYEQYF.

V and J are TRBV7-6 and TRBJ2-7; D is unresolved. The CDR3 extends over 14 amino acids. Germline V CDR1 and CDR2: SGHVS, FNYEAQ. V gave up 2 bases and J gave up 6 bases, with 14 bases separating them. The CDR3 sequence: CASSLLPARGEQYV. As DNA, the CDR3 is TGTGCCAGCAGCTTACTGCCAGCACGCGGCGAGCAGTACGTC.

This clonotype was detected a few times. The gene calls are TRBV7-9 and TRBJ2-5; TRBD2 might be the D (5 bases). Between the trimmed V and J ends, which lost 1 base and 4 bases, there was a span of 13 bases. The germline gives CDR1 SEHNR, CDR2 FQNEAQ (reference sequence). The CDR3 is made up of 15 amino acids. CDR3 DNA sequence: TGTGCCAGCAGCTTAGTAAGCGACGGGGTAGAGACCCAGTACTTC. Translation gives CASSLVSDGVETQYF.

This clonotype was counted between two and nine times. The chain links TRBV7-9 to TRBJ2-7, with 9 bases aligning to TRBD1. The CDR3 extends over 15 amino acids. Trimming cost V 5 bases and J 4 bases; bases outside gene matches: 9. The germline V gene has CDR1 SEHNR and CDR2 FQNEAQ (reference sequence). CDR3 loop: CASSPQGANHYEQYF. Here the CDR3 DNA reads TGTGCCAGCAGCCCACAGGGGGCCAACCATTACGAGCAGTACTTC.

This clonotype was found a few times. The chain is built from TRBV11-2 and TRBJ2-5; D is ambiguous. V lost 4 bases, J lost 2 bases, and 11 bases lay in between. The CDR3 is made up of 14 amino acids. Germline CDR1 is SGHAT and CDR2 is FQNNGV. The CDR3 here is CASSWSGGQETQYF. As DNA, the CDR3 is TGTGCCAGCAGCTGGTCAGGTGGGCAAGAGACCCAGTACTTC.

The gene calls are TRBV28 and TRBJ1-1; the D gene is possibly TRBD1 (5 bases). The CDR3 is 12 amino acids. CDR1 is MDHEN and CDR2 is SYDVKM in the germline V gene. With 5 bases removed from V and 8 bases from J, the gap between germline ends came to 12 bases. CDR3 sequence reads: CASSAGSGEAFF. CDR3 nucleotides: TGTGCCAGCAGTGCAGGGAGTGGGGAAGCTTTCTTT.

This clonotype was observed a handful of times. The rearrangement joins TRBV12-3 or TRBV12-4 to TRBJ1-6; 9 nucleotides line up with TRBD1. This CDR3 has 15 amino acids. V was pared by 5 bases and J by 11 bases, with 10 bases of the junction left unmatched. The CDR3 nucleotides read TGTGCCAGCAGTGCTCCGGGACAGGGTGTTACACCCCTCCACTTT. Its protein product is CASSAPGQGVTPLHF.

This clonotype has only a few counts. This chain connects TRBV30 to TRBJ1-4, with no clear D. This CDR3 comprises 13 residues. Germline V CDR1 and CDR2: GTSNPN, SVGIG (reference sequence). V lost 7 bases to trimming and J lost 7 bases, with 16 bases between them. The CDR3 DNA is TGTGCCTCGGAGACTAGAACGCGTGAAAAACTGTTTTTT. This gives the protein CASETRTREKLFF.

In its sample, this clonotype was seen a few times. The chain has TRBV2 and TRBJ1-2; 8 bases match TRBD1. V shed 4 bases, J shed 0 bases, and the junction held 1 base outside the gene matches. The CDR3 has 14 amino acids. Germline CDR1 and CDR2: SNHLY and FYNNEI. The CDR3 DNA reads TGTGCCAGCAGTGGGACAGGGACTAACTATGGCTACACCTTC. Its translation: CASSGTGTNYGYTF.

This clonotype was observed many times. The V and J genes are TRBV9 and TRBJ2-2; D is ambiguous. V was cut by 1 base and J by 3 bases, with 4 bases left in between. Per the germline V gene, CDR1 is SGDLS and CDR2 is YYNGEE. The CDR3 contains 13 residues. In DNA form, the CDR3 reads TGTGCCAGCAGCGTAAGGTACACCGGGGAGCTGTTTTTT. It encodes CASSVRYTGELFF.

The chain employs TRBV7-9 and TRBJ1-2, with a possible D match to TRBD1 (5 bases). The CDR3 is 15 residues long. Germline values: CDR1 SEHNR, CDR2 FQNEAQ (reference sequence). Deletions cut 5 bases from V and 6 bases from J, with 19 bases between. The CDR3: CASSAWGIRNHGYTF. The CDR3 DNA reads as TGTGCCAGCAGCGCCTGGGGCATCAGAAATCATGGCTACACCTTC.

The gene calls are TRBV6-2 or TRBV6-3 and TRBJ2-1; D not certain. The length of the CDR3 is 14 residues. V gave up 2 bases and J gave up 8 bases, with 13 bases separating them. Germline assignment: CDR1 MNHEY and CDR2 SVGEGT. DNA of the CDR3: TGTGCCAGCAGTTACCAACGCGCCATCGATGAGCAGTTCTTC. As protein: CASSYQRAIDEQFF.

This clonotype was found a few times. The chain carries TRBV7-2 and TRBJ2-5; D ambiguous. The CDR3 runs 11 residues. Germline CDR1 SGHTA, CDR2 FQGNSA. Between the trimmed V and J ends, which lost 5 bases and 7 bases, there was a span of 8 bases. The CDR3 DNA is TGTGCCAGCAGCCTAAAGGTGACCCAGTACTTC. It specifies CASSLKVTQYF.

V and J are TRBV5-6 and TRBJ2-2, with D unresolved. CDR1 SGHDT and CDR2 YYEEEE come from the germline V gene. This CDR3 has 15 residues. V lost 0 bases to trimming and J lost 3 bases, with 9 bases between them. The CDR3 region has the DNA TGTGCCAGCAGCTTGGGCAACGGCTACACCGGGGAGCTGTTTTTT. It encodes CASSLGNGYTGELFF.

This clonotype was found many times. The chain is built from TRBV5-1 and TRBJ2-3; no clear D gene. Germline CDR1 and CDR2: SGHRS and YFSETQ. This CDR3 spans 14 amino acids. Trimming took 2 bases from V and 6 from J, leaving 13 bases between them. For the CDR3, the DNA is TGCGCCAGCAGCTTCCGTACCTTCGGGGATACGCAGTATTTT. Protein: CASSFRTFGDTQYF. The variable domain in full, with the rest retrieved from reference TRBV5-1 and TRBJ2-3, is KAGVTQTPRYLIKTRGQQVTLSCSPISGHRSVSWYQQTPGQGLQFLFEYFSETQRNKGNFPGRFSGRQFSNSRSEMNVSTLELGDSALYLCASSFRTFGDTQYFGPGTRLTVL.

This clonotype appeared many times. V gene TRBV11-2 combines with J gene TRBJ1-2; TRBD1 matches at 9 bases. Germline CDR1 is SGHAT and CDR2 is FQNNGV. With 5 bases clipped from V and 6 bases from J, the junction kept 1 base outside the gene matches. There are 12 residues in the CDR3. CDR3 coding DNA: TGTGCCAGCAGCGGGACAGGGAATGGCTACACCTTC. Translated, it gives CASSGTGNGYTF.

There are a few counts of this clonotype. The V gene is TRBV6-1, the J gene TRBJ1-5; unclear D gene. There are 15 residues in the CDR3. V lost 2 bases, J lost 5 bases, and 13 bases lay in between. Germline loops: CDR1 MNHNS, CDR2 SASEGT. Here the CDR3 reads CASSEWGIAYQPQHF. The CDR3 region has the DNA TGTGCCAGCAGTGAATGGGGAATAGCATATCAGCCCCAGCATTTT.

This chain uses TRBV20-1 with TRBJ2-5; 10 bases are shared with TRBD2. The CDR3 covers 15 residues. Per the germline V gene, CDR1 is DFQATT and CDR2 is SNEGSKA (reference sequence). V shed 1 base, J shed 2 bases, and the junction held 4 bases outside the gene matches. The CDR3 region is CSARALAGTQETQYF. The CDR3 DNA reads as TGCAGTGCTAGAGCACTAGCGGGGACTCAAGAGACCCAGTACTTC.

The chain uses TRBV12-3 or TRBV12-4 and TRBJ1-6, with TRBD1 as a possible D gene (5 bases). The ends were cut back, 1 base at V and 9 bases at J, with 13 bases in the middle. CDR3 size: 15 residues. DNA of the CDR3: TGTGCCAGCAGTTTAGAGGCAGGGCCAGGTTCACCCCTCCACTTT. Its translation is CASSLEAGPGSPLHF.

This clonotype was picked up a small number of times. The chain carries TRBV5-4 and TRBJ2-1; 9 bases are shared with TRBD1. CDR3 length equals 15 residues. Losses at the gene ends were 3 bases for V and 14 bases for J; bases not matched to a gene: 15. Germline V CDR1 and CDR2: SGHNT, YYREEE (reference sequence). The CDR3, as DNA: TGTGCCAGCAGCTACGACCGGGGACAGGGCTGGTCGGAGTTCTTC. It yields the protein CASSYDRGQGWSEFF.